A single sample gave rise to the 15 T cell receptor beta chains below, sequenced in a study of blood T cell repertoires in COVID-19. The data were produced by immunoSEQ multiplex PCR, yet TCRdb's version contains in-frame clones alone and is incomplete. The data contain 150,000 to 160,000 clones, about 89% of them singletons. Sequencing was done on a sample of peripheral blood. These receptors were collected from a man aged 45-60 years with acute or convalescent COVID-19.

The chain uses TRBV10-3 and TRBJ2-1; D is ambiguous. CDR1 ENHRY and CDR2 SYGVKD come from the germline V gene. Trimming took 4 bases from V and 0 from J, leaving 4 bases between them. The CDR3 spans 13 residues. The CDR3: CAISGGSYNEQFF. The CDR3 DNA sequence: TGTGCCATCAGTGGCGGCTCCTACAATGAGCAGTTCTTC.

The genes are TRBV28 and TRBJ2-5, with D possibly TRBD1 on 5 matching bases. The CDR3 covers 16 residues. Between the trimmed V and J ends, which lost 2 bases and 2 bases, there was a span of 15 bases. Germline CDR1 is MDHEN and CDR2 is SYDVKM. The CDR3 DNA follows: TGTGCCAGCAGTTTAAATCCTGCGGCAGGGCAAGAGACCCAGTACTTC. Its translation is CASSLNPAAGQETQYF.

V gene TRBV10-3 combines with J gene TRBJ2-2, with TRBD2 as a possible D gene (5 bases). Deletions cut 8 bases from V and 1 base from J, with 5 bases between. The CDR3 is 12 amino acids. CDR1 is ENHRY and CDR2 is SYGVKD in the germline V gene. The CDR3 is CAIEGNTGELFF. The DNA for the CDR3 is TGTGCCATCGAGGGGAACACCGGGGAGCTGTTTTTT.

The sample holds one count of this clone. The genes are TRBV6-5 and TRBJ1-1; tentative D call: TRBD1 (5 bases). V gave up 0 bases and J gave up 7 bases, with 15 bases separating them. This CDR3 region has 15 residues. Germline lookup yields CDR1 MNHEY and CDR2 SVGAGI. The CDR3 reads CASSYSTGGAREAFF. The CDR3 DNA reads as TGTGCCAGCAGTTACTCGACCGGGGGAGCGCGTGAAGCTTTCTTT.

The chain has TRBV7-8 and TRBJ1-5, with 9 bases lining up with TRBD1. The CDR3 runs 17 residues. The V gene end was trimmed by 2 bases and the J gene end by 0 bases; junction bases not matched to a gene: 5. CDR1 is SGHVS and CDR2 is FQNEAQ in the germline V gene. CDR3 residues: CASSLRGQGLSNQPQHF. CDR3 DNA: TGTGCCAGCAGCTTAAGGGGACAGGGACTTAGCAATCAGCCCCAGCATTTT.

This chain links TRBV6-6 with TRBJ2-7; perhaps TRBD2 as D (6 bases). V dropped 5 bases and J dropped 4 bases, with 9 bases sitting between them. The CDR3 has 12 amino acids. In germline, CDR1 is MNHNY, CDR2 SVGAGI (reference sequence). The CDR3 nucleotides read TGTGCCAGCAGTGGGCGGGGATACGAGCAGTACTTC. It yields the protein CASSGRGYEQYF.

This clone was observed a single time. Here the CDR3 reads CASSPTTVAYNEQFF. DNA of the CDR3: TGCGCCAGCAGCCCGACTACTGTCGCCTACAATGAGCAGTTCTTC. The rearrangement links TRBV4-1 to TRBJ2-1, with D possibly matching TRBD2 (5 bases). This CDR3 comprises 15 residues. V was clipped by 4 bases and J by 2 bases, with 12 bases between them. Per germline, CDR1 MGHRA and CDR2 YSYEKL.

This sequence joins TRBV10-3 and TRBJ2-1; 9 bases fit TRBD1. This CDR3 spans 15 amino acids. V was clipped by 3 bases and J by 9 bases; unmatched bases: 9. Germline CDR1 is ENHRY and CDR2 is SYGVKD. The chain's CDR3 is CAISDPQGARGEQFF. As DNA, the CDR3 is TGTGCCATCAGTGACCCACAGGGGGCCCGGGGTGAGCAGTTCTTC.

The V call is TRBV5-6, the J call TRBJ1-1; 7 bases are a match to TRBD1. There are 14 residues in the CDR3. Germline V gene sequence: CDR1 SGHDT, CDR2 YYEEEE. V dropped 4 bases and J dropped 1; count of bases not matched to a gene: 4. The CDR3 loop reads CASSPRTGNTEAFF. The CDR3 DNA reads TGTGCCAGCAGCCCGAGGACAGGGAACACTGAAGCTTTCTTT. Full variable domain (remainder filled in from reference TRBV5-6 and TRBJ1-1): DAGVTQSPTHLIKTRGQQVTLRCSPKSGHDTVSWYQQALGQGPQFIFQYYEEEERQRGNFPDRFSGHQFPNYSSELNVNALLLGDSALYLCASSPRTGNTEAFFGQGTRLTVV.

The CDR3 DNA sequence: TGCGCCAGCAGCCAAGGGATCGTGGGGGCCCCTAATGAAAAACTGTTTTTT. As protein: CASSQGIVGAPNEKLFF. The rearrangement links TRBV4-3 to TRBJ1-4; tentatively, D is TRBD1 (6 bases). V was shortened by 1 base and J by 3 bases, with 15 bases between the two germline ends. This CDR3 has 17 amino acids. The germline V gene has CDR1 LGHNA and CDR2 YSLEER.

This sequence joins TRBV9 and TRBJ1-4; no reliable D call. The length of the CDR3 is 17 residues. The germline V and J ends were trimmed by 4 bases and 5 bases, with 21 bases remaining between them. Germline V gene sequence: CDR1 SGDLS, CDR2 YYNGEE. The CDR3 region is CASSPGTDAYGNEKLFF. CDR3 sequence (DNA): TGTGCCAGCAGCCCAGGAACAGACGCCTATGGGAATGAAAAACTGTTTTTT.

The chain has TRBV7-2 and TRBJ1-1; D is ambiguous. CDR3 length: 14 residues. Trimming shortened V by 1 base and J by 3 bases, and 9 bases separated the two germline ends. Germline V gives CDR1 SGHTA, CDR2 FQGNSA. The CDR3 is CASSLDAVYTEAFF. DNA of the CDR3: TGTGCCAGCAGCTTAGATGCAGTCTACACTGAAGCTTTCTTT.

The chain couples TRBV7-2 to TRBJ1-5; perhaps TRBD1 as D (6 bases). The CDR3 is made up of 15 amino acids. Germline V gives CDR1 SGHTA, CDR2 FQGNSA. V was shortened by 2 bases and J by 6 bases, with 14 bases between the two germline ends. CDR3 residues: CASSLRGAGVQPQHF. The CDR3 DNA is TGTGCCAGCAGCTTACGGGGGGCAGGGGTTCAGCCCCAGCATTTT.

CDR3 loop: CASSELWRGPLHF. Written as DNA, the CDR3 is TGTGCCAGCAGTGAATTATGGAGAGGACCCCTCCACTTT. This sequence joins TRBV2 and TRBJ1-6, with D uncertain. The V end was cut by 2 bases, the J end by 12 bases, with 11 bases between. Germline-derived CDR1 and CDR2 are SNHLY and FYNNEI. The CDR3 totals 13 residues.

The chain uses TRBV7-2 and TRBJ2-2; D unresolved. Per germline, CDR1 SGHTA and CDR2 FQGNSA. V dropped 3 bases and J dropped 0 bases, with 8 bases sitting between them. The CDR3 length is 15 residues. In DNA, the CDR3 is TGTGCCAGCAGCTTTACAGCAACGAACACCGGGGAGCTGTTTTTT. This encodes CASSFTATNTGELFF.